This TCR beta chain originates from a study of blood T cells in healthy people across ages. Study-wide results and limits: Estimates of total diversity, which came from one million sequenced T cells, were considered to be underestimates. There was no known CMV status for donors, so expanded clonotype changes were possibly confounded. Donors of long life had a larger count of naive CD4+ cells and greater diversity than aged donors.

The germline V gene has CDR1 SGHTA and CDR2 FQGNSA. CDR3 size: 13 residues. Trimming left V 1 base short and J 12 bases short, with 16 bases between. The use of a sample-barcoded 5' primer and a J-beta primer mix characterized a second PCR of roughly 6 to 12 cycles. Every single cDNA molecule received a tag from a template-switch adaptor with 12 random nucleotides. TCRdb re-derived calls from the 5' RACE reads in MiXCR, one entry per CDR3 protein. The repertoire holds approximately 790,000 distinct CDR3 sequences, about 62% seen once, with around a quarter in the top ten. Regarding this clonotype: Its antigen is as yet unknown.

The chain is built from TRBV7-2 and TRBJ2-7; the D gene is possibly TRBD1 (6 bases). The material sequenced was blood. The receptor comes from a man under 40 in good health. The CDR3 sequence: CASSLDRLGQRYF. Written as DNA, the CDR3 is TGTGCCAGCAGCTTAGACAGGTTAGGACAGCGGTACTTC.